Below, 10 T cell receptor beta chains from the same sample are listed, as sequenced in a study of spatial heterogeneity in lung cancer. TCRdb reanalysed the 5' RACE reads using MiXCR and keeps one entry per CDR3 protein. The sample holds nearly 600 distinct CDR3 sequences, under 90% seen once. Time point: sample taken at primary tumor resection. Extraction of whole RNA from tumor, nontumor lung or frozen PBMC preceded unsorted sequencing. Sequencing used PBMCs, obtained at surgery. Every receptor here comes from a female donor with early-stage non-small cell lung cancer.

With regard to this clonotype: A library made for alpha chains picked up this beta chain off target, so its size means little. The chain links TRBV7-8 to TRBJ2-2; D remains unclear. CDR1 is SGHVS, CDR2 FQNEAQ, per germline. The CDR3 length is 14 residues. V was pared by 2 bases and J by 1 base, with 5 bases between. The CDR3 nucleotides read TGTGCCAGCAGCTTACAAGGGAACACCGGGGAGCTGTTTTTT. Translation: CASSLQGNTGELFF.

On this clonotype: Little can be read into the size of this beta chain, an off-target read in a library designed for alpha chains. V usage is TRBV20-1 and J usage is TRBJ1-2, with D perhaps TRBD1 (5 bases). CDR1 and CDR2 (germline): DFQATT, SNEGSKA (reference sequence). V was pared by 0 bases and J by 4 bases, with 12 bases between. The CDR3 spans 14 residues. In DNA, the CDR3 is TGCAGTGCTAGAGATTGGGGGGACCCCTATGGCTACACCTTC. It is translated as CSARDWGDPYGYTF.

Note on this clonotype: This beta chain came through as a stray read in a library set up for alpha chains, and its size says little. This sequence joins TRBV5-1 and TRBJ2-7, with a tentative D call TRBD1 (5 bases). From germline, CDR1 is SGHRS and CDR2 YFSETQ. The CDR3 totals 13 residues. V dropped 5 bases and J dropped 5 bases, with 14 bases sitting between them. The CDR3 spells CASRPQGLNEQYF. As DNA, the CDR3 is TGCGCCAGCAGACCCCAGGGTTTAAACGAGCAGTACTTC.

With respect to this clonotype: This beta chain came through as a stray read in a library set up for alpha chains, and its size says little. The CDR3 is CASSLNSHTEAFF. CDR3 sequence (DNA): TGCGCCAGCAGCTTGAACAGTCACACTGAAGCTTTCTTT. The chain employs TRBV5-1 and TRBJ1-1; no clear D. The germline gives CDR1 SGHRS, CDR2 YFSETQ. The CDR3 runs 13 residues. Trimming stripped 1 base from V and 3 bases from J, with 7 bases between. Based on the CDR3 plus reference TRBV5-1 and TRBJ1-1, the full variable domain is KAGVTQTPRYLIKTRGQQVTLSCSPISGHRSVSWYQQTPGQGLQFLFEYFSETQRNKGNFPGRFSGRQFSNSRSEMNVSTLELGDSALYLCASSLNSHTEAFFGQGTRLTVV.

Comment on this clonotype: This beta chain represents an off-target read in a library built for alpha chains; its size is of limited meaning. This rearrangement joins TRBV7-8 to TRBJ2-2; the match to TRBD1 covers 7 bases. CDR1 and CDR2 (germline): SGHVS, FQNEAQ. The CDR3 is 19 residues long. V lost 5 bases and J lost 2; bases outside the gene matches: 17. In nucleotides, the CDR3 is TGTGCCAGCAGCCCCTACGGGGCCCAGGGGGAAAAAAACACCGGGGAGCTGTTTTTT. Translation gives CASSPYGAQGEKNTGELFF. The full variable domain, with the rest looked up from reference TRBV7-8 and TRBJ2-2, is GAGVSQSPRYKVAKRGQDVALRCDPISGHVSLFWYQQALGQGPEFLTYFQNEAQLDKSGLPSDRFFAERPEGSVSTLKIQRTQQEDSAVYLCASSPYGAQGEKNTGELFFGEGSRLTVL.

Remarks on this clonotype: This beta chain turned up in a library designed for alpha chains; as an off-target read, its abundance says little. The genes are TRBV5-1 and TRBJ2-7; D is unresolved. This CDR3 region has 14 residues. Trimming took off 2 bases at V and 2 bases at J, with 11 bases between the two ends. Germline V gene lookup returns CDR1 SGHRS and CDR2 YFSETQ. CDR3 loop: CASSFNSAAYEQYV. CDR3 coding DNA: TGCGCCAGCAGCTTCAACAGCGCAGCCTACGAGCAGTACGTC.

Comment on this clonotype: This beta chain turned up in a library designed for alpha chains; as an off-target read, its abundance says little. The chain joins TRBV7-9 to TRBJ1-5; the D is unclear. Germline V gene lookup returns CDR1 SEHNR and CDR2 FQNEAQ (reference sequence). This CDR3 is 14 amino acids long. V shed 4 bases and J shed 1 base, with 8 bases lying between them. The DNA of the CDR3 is TGTGCCAGCAGCTCAGAGGTCAGCAATCAGCCCCAGCATTTT. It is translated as CASSSEVSNQPQHF.

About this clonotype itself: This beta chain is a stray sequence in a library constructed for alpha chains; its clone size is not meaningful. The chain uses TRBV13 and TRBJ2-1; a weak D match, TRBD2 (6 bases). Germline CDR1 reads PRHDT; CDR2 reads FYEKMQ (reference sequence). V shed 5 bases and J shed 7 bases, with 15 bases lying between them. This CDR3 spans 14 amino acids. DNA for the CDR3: TGTGCCAGCAGCCATCACGGCGGGGCAAATGAGCAGTTCTTC. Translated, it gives CASSHHGGANEQFF.

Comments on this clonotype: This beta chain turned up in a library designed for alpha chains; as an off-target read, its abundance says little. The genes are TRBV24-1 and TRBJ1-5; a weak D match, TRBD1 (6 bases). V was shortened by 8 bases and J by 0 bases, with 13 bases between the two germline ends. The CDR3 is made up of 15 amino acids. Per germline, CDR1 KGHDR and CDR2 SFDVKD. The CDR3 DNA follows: TGTGCCACCACTATCGACAGGAATAGCAATCAGCCCCAGCATTTT. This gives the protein CATTIDRNSNQPQHF.

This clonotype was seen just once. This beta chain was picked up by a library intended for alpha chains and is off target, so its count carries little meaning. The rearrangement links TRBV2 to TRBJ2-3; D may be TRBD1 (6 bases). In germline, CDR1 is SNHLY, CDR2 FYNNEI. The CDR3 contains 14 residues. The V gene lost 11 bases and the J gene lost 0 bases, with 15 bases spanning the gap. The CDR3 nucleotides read TGTGCCGGAGAGGACAGAGCTAGCACAGATACGCAGTATTTT. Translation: CAGEDRASTDTQYF.